The 32 T cell receptor beta chains given below trace back to one sample, sequenced in a study of T-cell memory formation after mild COVID-19. TCRdb used MiXCR to reprocess the 5' RACE reads, holding one entry per CDR3 protein. The top ten hold around a fifth of the sample, which has 250,000 to 300,000 distinct CDR3 sequences, about 17% seen once. Sequencing used PBMCs or a T cell subset sorted from them (not recorded which). Receptor source: a man aged 18 to 35 who had mild COVID-19 (a few samples of this study predate the infection). Cell type and time point are not known.

This clonotype was recorded a few times. The chain joins TRBV12-3 or TRBV12-4 to TRBJ2-2; tentatively, D is TRBD1 or TRBD2 (6 bases each). The CDR3 is made up of 14 amino acids. V lost 8 bases to trimming and J lost 4 bases, with 14 bases between them. CDR3 nucleotides: TGTGCCAGCCGTGGGGGGCTCGGCACCGGGGAGCTGTTTTTT. This translates into CASRGGLGTGELFF.

The table lists this clonotype with a few counts. The V call is TRBV7-2, the J call TRBJ2-3; TRBD1 aligns across 7 bases. Germline CDR1 reads SGHTA; CDR2 reads FQGNSA. Trimming took 4 bases from V and 5 from J; bases not matched to a gene: 9. The CDR3 is 15 residues long. The CDR3 coding sequence is TGTGCCAGCAGCTCAGGGGGACAACTCCGAGATACGCAGTATTTT. This encodes CASSSGGQLRDTQYF.

The V call is TRBV7-2, the J call TRBJ2-7; D may be TRBD1 (5 bases). Germline CDR1 and CDR2: SGHTA and FQGNSA. Deletions cut 8 bases from V and 6 bases from J, with 17 bases between. This CDR3 region has 13 residues. CDR3 protein: CASASRAGSEQYV. CDR3 nucleotide sequence: TGTGCCAGCGCCTCCCGCGCAGGGTCCGAGCAGTACGTC.

The chain has TRBV6-6 and TRBJ1-1, with D maybe TRBD1 (6 bases). The CDR3 consists of 14 residues. Trimming cost V 6 bases and J 1 base, with 12 bases left between them. Germline CDR1 MNHNY, CDR2 SVGAGI (reference sequence). The CDR3 sequence is CASRLQGRNTEAFF. The CDR3 DNA reads TGTGCCAGCAGACTACAGGGACGGAACACTGAAGCTTTCTTT.

This sequence joins TRBV5-1 and TRBJ2-3; 7 bases are shared with TRBD1. Unmatched junction bases numbered 8, after V lost 4 bases and J lost 6 bases. There are 14 residues in the CDR3. The V gene's germline CDR1 is SGHRS and CDR2 YFSETQ. CDR3: CASSRQGPADTQYF. CDR3 coding DNA: TGCGCCAGCAGCCGACAGGGCCCGGCGGATACGCAGTATTTT.

The rearrangement joins TRBV5-1 to TRBJ1-4; D ambiguous. Trimming stripped 4 bases from V and 5 bases from J, with 15 bases between. The germline CDR1 and CDR2 sequences are SGHRS and YFSETQ. The CDR3 is 15 residues long. The chain's CDR3 is CASSLRAPMNEKLFF. The DNA for the CDR3 is TGCGCCAGCAGCCTAAGGGCGCCTATGAATGAAAAACTGTTTTTT.

This clonotype has only a few counts. For the CDR3, the DNA is TGTGCCAGCAGCTGGGACAATGAGCAGTTCTTC. Protein product: CASSWDNEQFF. The V and J genes are TRBV12-3 or TRBV12-4 and TRBJ2-1; D is unresolved. V was pared by 6 bases and J by 5 bases, with 5 bases between. There are 11 residues in the CDR3.

This clonotype was counted ten times or more. The J gene is TRBJ2-3, the V gene TRBV15; 14 bases align to TRBD2. Per germline, CDR1 LNHNV and CDR2 YYDKDF (reference sequence). The J segment lost 4 bases and the V segment lost 3 bases, leaving 0 bases of the junction unmatched. The CDR3 is 15 residues long. The CDR3 coding sequence is TGTGCCACCAGCAGGACTAGCGGGGGGGCAGATACGCAGTATTTT. Its translation is CATSRTSGGADTQYF.

This clonotype was picked up many times. A junction end diverges from the germline sequence, so it may reflect a read error. This chain connects TRBV5-1 to TRBJ2-1; D remains ambiguous. In germline, CDR1 is SGHRS, CDR2 YFSETQ. The CDR3 has 11 amino acids. CDR3 nucleotide sequence: TGTGCCAGCAGCTTGGGCAATGAGCAGTTCTTC. Amino acids: CASSLGNEQFF.

This clonotype has a handful of counts. The J gene is TRBJ2-3, the V gene TRBV4-2, with D hard to call. CDR1 and CDR2 from the germline V gene are LGHNA and YNFKEQ. Trimming shortened V by 0 bases and J by 2 bases, and 9 bases separated the two germline ends. The CDR3 spans 15 residues. This CDR3 reads CASSQEVAPTDTQYF. The CDR3 DNA reads as TGTGCCAGCAGCCAAGAGGTAGCTCCCACAGATACGCAGTATTTT.

A note on this clonotype: One end of the junction is discordant with germline, which a read error may explain. J is TRBJ2-5 and V is TRBV7-9, with D possibly called TRBD1 or TRBD2 (5 bases each). The V gene's germline CDR1 is SEHNR and CDR2 FQNEAQ (reference sequence). This CDR3 is 16 amino acids long. For the CDR3, the DNA is TGTGCCAGCAGCCCCGCACCCGGGACCCGCAGAGGATCCACCTTCTTC. This sequence encodes CASSPAPGTRRGSTFF.

This clonotype came up a few times. The rearrangement links TRBV13 to TRBJ1-2, with D possibly matching TRBD1 (6 bases). Trimming shortened V by 5 bases and J by 2 bases, and 15 bases separated the two germline ends. Germline V CDR1 and CDR2: PRHDT, FYEKMQ (reference sequence). The CDR3 length is 15 residues. DNA of the CDR3: TGTGCCAGCAGCAGGCACCTACAGGGAAACTATGGCTACACCTTC. It encodes CASSRHLQGNYGYTF.

J is TRBJ2-3 and V is TRBV20-1, with D perhaps TRBD1 (5 bases). This CDR3 region has 13 residues. V was clipped by 2 bases and J by 0 bases, with 6 bases between them. The germline CDR1 and CDR2 sequences are DFQATT and SNEGSKA (reference sequence). CDR3 nucleotide sequence: TGCAGTGCTAGAAAGGGGAGCACAGATACGCAGTATTTT. Its translation: CSARKGSTDTQYF.

The V and J genes are TRBV7-2 and TRBJ2-2; 13 positions agree with TRBD2. The CDR3 covers 17 residues. J lost 7 bases, V lost 4 bases, and 9 bases had no gene match. CDR1 SGHTA and CDR2 FQGNSA come from the germline V gene. CDR3 sequence: CASSSGLAGIRSGELFF. Written as DNA, the CDR3 is TGTGCCAGCAGCTCGGGACTAGCGGGGATCAGGAGCGGGGAGCTGTTTTTT.

This clonotype came up a few times. V usage is TRBV18 and J usage is TRBJ2-7; no definite D call. Trimming removed 5 bases at V and 6 bases at J, with 14 bases between. In germline, CDR1 is KGHSH, CDR2 LQKENI. This CDR3 is 13 amino acids long. The CDR3 DNA is TGTGCCAGCTCATCCGGACCCGCCAGCGAGCAGTACGTC. As protein: CASSSGPASEQYV.

This clonotype has only a few counts. The chain employs TRBV6-2 or TRBV6-3 and TRBJ2-2, with D unclear. The V end was cut by 2 bases, the J end by 8 bases, with 12 bases between. This CDR3 has 14 residues. Germline CDR1 is MNHEY and CDR2 is SVGEGT. The CDR3 DNA follows: TGTGCCAGCAGTTACGTGGCCCGCAGAGGGGAGCTGTTTTTT. It is translated as CASSYVARRGELFF.

A few counts support this clonotype. The chain is built from TRBV7-2 and TRBJ2-3, with TRBD2 identical over 9 bases. In germline, CDR1 is SGHTA, CDR2 FQGNSA. This CDR3 is 18 amino acids long. V trimming: 4 bases; J trimming: 2 bases; junction bases outside the gene matches: 13. CDR3 amino acids: CASSSLLIAGANTDTQYF. As DNA, the CDR3 is TGTGCCAGCAGCTCCCTCCTCATAGCGGGGGCCAACACAGATACGCAGTATTTT.

This CDR3 reads CASSSGELFF. The CDR3 nucleotides are TGTGCCAGCAGTTCCGGGGAGCTGTTTTTT. The chain combines TRBV7-9 with TRBJ2-2; D is unclear. The CDR3 has 10 amino acids. V shed 6 bases and J shed 6 bases, with 2 bases lying between them. Germline lookup yields CDR1 SEHNR and CDR2 FQNEAQ (reference sequence).

This clonotype was detected a few times. The J gene is TRBJ2-2, the V gene TRBV12-3 or TRBV12-4, with 7 positions matching TRBD1. There are 16 residues in the CDR3. V dropped 6 bases and J dropped 7; count of bases not matched to a gene: 14. The CDR3 region has the DNA TGTGCCAGCAGCCCCCGAGAGGGGGCCTTCGGCGGGGAGCTGTTTTTT. It translates to CASSPREGAFGGELFF.

The chain joins TRBV3-1 to TRBJ2-5; D gene ambiguous. V lost 2 bases, J lost 5 bases, and 12 bases lay in between. CDR1 LGHDT and CDR2 YNNKEL come from the germline V gene (reference sequence). CDR3 length: 14 residues. CDR3: CASSQSGLRETQYF. CDR3 nucleotides: TGTGCCAGCAGCCAAAGTGGGCTGAGGGAGACCCAGTACTTC.

The chain has TRBV18 and TRBJ1-5, with D unclear. Trimming pared 5 bases from V and 2 bases from J, leaving 4 bases between. Germline CDR1 KGHSH, CDR2 LQKENI. The CDR3 sequence is 12 residues long. CDR3 region: CASSKGNQPQHF. CDR3 coding DNA: TGTGCCAGCTCAAAAGGCAATCAGCCCCAGCATTTT.

The chain recombines TRBV3-1 with TRBJ1-6, with D uncertain. The germline V gene has CDR1 LGHDT and CDR2 YNNKEL (reference sequence). CDR3 size: 12 residues. V dropped 3 bases and J dropped 11 bases, with 8 bases sitting between them. CDR3 bases: TGTGCCAGCAGCCATCAGGAGGCACCCCTCCACTTT. Protein: CASSHQEAPLHF. The entire variable domain, with the rest obtained from reference TRBV3-1 and TRBJ1-6, is as follows: DTAVSQTPKYLVTQMGNDKSIKCEQNLGHDTMYWYKQDSKKFLKIMFSYNNKELIINETVPNRFSPKSPDKAHLNLHINSLELGDSAVYFCASSHQEAPLHFGNGTRLTVT.

Many counts were recorded for this clonotype. V and J are TRBV6-2 or TRBV6-3 and TRBJ2-1; D unresolved. Per germline, CDR1 MNHEY and CDR2 SVGEGT. The CDR3 is made up of 12 amino acids. V lost 3 bases and J 9 bases, leaving 9 bases between the germline ends. CDR3 in amino acids: CASSYRVAEQFF. In DNA form, the CDR3 reads TGTGCCAGCAGTTATAGGGTTGCTGAGCAGTTCTTC.

In DNA, the CDR3 is TGTGCCAGCAGCCCTGACCTAGCCAAAAACATTCAGTACTTC. Translating it yields CASSPDLAKNIQYF. The chain employs TRBV7-2 and TRBJ2-4, with no clear D. V lost 5 bases and J 0 bases, leaving 8 bases between the germline ends. Germline V gene sequence: CDR1 SGHTA, CDR2 FQGNSA. CDR3 length: 14 amino acids.

This clonotype showed up just a few times. The J gene is TRBJ2-3, the V gene TRBV27; 9 bases align to TRBD2. This CDR3 is 15 amino acids long. After removal of 3 bases from V and 5 bases from J, the junction contained 6 bases not matched to a gene. The germline V gene has CDR1 MNHEY and CDR2 SMNVEV (reference sequence). The CDR3 DNA reads TGTGCCAGCAGTTTGGCGGGGGGGCTAGTAGATACGCAGTATTTT. It translates to CASSLAGGLVDTQYF.

The chain is built from TRBV6-1 and TRBJ2-6; D ambiguous. The CDR3 contains 16 residues. V was shortened by 2 bases and J by 0 bases, with 8 bases between the two germline ends. CDR1 is MNHNS, CDR2 SASEGT, per germline. In nucleotides, the CDR3 is TGTGCCAGCAGTGAATTTAGCTCCTCTGGGGCCAACGTCCTGACTTTC. The encoded protein is CASSEFSSSGANVLTF.

The rearrangement uses TRBV29-1 and TRBJ2-2; perhaps TRBD2 as D (6 bases). Trimming shortened V by 1 base and J by 3 bases, and 9 bases separated the two germline ends. Looked up from germline, CDR1 is SQVTM and CDR2 is ANQGSEA. The CDR3 is made up of 14 amino acids. The CDR3 here is CSVEGGVHTGELFF. The CDR3 DNA reads TGCAGCGTTGAAGGGGGGGTTCACACCGGGGAGCTGTTTTTT.

The chain carries TRBV6-1 and TRBJ1-2, with D hard to call. There are 14 residues in the CDR3. V was trimmed by 1 base and J by 4 bases, leaving 10 bases between them. The germline CDR1 and CDR2 sequences are MNHNS and SASEGT. Here the CDR3 reads CASSEGATSYGYTF. CDR3 coding DNA: TGTGCCAGCAGTGAAGGCGCCACTAGCTATGGCTACACCTTC.

This clonotype was recorded a few times. V gene TRBV7-2 combines with J gene TRBJ1-1; 7 bases are a match to TRBD1. The trim removed 3 bases at V and 4 bases at J, leaving 8 bases unmatched. The CDR3 loop spans 15 amino acids. CDR1 and CDR2 (germline): SGHTA, FQGNSA. CDR3 in DNA: TGTGCCAGCAGCTTGACAGGGTCGCGGGTCACTGAAGCTTTCTTT. It yields the protein CASSLTGSRVTEAFF.

This clonotype has just a few counts. The chain joins TRBV25-1 to TRBJ1-4; possibly TRBD1 for D (5 bases). This CDR3 is built from 16 residues. Germline V CDR1 and CDR2: MGHDK, SYGVNS. The V end lost 1 base, the J end lost 8 bases, and 17 bases lay between the germline ends. As DNA, the CDR3 is TGTGCCAGCAGTGAATCCCCGGCAGGGATCGGAGAAAAACTGTTTTTT. Protein sequence: CASSESPAGIGEKLFF. The full variable domain, rest sourced from reference TRBV25-1 and TRBJ1-4, is EADIYQTPRYLVIGTGKKITLECSQTMGHDKMYWYQQDPGMELHLIHYSYGVNSTEKGDLSSESTVSRIRTEHFPLTLESARPSHTSQYLCASSESPAGIGEKLFFGSGTQLSVL.

This clonotype was seen many times. The chain is built from TRBV6-5 and TRBJ2-3; perhaps D is TRBD1 or TRBD2 (5 bases each). The germline V gene encodes CDR1 MNHEY and CDR2 SVGAGI. With 0 bases removed from V and 3 bases from J, the gap between germline ends came to 13 bases. This CDR3 contains 16 residues. CDR3 loop: CASSYSPRGSTDTQYF. The CDR3 DNA reads TGTGCCAGCAGTTACTCCCCTCGGGGCAGTACAGATACGCAGTATTTT.

This clonotype turned up a few times. The rearrangement links TRBV7-6 to TRBJ2-7; the D call may be TRBD1 or TRBD2 (5 bases each). V was clipped by 5 bases and J by 3 bases, with 17 bases between them. The germline CDR1 and CDR2 sequences are SGHVS and FNYEAQ. The length of the CDR3 is 15 residues. Here the CDR3 DNA reads TGTGCCAGCAGCAATAGCGTGGGGGACCGCTACGAGCAGTACTTC. Its protein is CASSNSVGDRYEQYF.